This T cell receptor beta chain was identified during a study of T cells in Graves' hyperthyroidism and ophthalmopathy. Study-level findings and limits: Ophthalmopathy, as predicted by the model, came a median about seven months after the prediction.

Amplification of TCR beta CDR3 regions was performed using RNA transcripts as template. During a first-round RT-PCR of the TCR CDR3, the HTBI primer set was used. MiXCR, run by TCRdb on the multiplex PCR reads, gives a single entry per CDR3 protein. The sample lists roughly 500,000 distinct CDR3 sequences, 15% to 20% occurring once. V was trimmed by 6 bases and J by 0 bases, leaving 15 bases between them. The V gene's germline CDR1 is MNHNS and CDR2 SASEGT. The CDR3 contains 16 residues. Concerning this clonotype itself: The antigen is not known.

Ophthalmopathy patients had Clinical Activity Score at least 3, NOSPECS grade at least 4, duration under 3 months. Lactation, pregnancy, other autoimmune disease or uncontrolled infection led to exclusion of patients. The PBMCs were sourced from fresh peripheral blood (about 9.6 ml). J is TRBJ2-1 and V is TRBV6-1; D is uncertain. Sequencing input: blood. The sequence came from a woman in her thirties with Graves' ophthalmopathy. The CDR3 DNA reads TGTGCCAGCAGGGGGATAGCCGCTAGCTCCTACAATGAGCAGTTCTTC. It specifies CASRGIAASSYNEQFF.